A selection of T cell receptor beta chains follows, all from one sample in a study of OX40 agonist ivuxolimab in advanced cancers. The protocol was immunoSEQ multiplex PCR, while the TCRdb copy is restricted to in-frame clones and leaves out a portion. The sample records some 10,000 clones, 60% to 85% being singletons. Sequencing used CD4+ or CD8+ T cells sorted from blood, obtained in a trial of the OX40 agonist ivuxolimab. All receptors derive from an adult with an advanced solid tumor such as melanoma, head and neck, liver or kidney cancer. The CDR3 runs from the conserved cysteine through the conserved F or W. D genes are given only for firm matches. Where a row states a size, it is once, few, many or the class of an expanded clone; other rows omit it.

J,D,V,size,CDR3,DNA
TRBJ1-3,NA,TRBV5-1,once,CASSPDSSGNTIYF,TGCGCCAGCAGCCCCGACAGCTCTGGAAACACCATATATTTT
TRBJ1-1,NA,TRBV9,NA,CASSGQVPEAFF,TGTGCCAGCAGCGGACAGGTTCCTGAAGCTTTCTTT
TRBJ2-2,NA,TRBV25-1,NA,CASIADLNTGELFF,TGTGCCAGCATAGCCGACCTGAACACCGGGGAGCTGTTTTTT
TRBJ2-3,NA,TRBV9,NA,CASSPRGSDTQYF,TGTGCCAGCAGCCCCAGGGGTTCGGATACGCAGTATTTT
TRBJ2-7,NA,TRBV7-2,NA,CASGNPGAGREQYF,TGTGCCAGCGGCAACCCAGGGGCGGGGCGAGAGCAGTACTTC
TRBJ1-2,NA,TRBV18,NA,CASSTPSTGSNYGYTF,TGTGCCAGCTCAACCCCGTCGACAGGATCGAACTATGGCTACACCTTC
TRBJ2-7,TRBD2,TRBV13,NA,CASSPTSGYEQYF,TGTGCCAGCAGCCCAACTAGCGGCTACGAGCAGTACTTC
TRBJ1-1,TRBD1,TRBV11-2,NA,CASSRQGRSPLNTEAFF,TGTGCCAGCAGCAGACAGGGCCGCTCACCTCTGAACACTGAAGCTTTCTTT
TRBJ2-7,TRBD1,TRBV4-3,NA,CASSRGQRSYEQYF,TGCGCCAGCAGCCGGGGACAGCGGTCCTACGAGCAGTACTTC
TRBJ2-3,NA,TRBV19,few,CASSMIPRGSGFTDTQYF,TGTGCCAGTAGTATGATCCCCCGGGGCAGCGGCTTTACAGATACGCAGTATTTT
TRBJ1-3,TRBD1,TRBV7-6,NA,CASSPGTGAGNTIYF,TGTGCCAGCAGCCCCGGGACAGGGGCTGGAAACACCATATATTTT
TRBJ1-2,TRBD1,TRBV29-1,NA,CSVEAGTVYYGYTF,TGCAGCGTTGAGGCCGGGACAGTTTACTATGGCTACACCTTC
TRBJ2-7,NA,TRBV15,few,CATSRVGLRNEQYF,TGTGCCACCAGCAGAGTGGGGTTAAGGAACGAGCAGTACTTC
TRBJ2-2,TRBD1,TRBV4-3,NA,CASSQDRGTGDTGELFF,TGCGCCAGCAGCCAAGATCGCGGGACAGGGGACACCGGGGAGCTGTTTTTT
TRBJ1-2,NA,TRBV28,once,CASSLGANYGYTF,TGTGCCAGCAGTTTAGGGGCTAACTATGGCTACACCTTC
TRBJ2-1,NA,TRBV7-3,NA,CASSPDFSSYNEQFF,TGTGCCAGCAGCCCGGACTTTAGCTCCTACAATGAGCAGTTCTTC
TRBJ1-5,NA,TRBV7-8,once,CASSLQGSNQPQHF,TGTGCCAGCAGCTTACAGGGTAGCAATCAGCCCCAGCATTTT
TRBJ2-7,NA,TRBV6-1,NA,CASSSDHYEQYF,TGTGCCAGCAGTTCCGACCACTACGAGCAGTACTTC
TRBJ2-3,NA,TRBV14,NA,CASSHQRGTDTQYF,TGTGCCAGCAGCCATCAGCGGGGCACAGATACGCAGTATTTT
TRBJ2-3,NA,TRBV7-6,NA,CASSPGADTQYF,TGTGCCAGCAGCCCAGGGGCAGATACGCAGTATTTT
TRBJ2-2,TRBD1,TRBV29-1,NA,CSAGTGITGELFF,TGCAGCGCCGGGACAGGGATCACCGGGGAGCTGTTTTTT
TRBJ2-3,NA,TRBV6-5,once,CASSYFAYGAVTQYF,TGTGCCAGCAGTTACTTTGCGTACGGAGCAGTTACGCAGTATTTT
TRBJ2-7,NA,TRBV6-5,NA,CASSFLGTNAYEQYF,TGTGCCAGCAGCTTCCTCGGGACAAATGCCTACGAGCAGTACTTC
TRBJ1-5,NA,TRBV19,few,CASVMGGDQPQHF,TGTGCCAGTGTGATGGGGGGCGATCAGCCCCAGCATTTT
TRBJ1-1,NA,TRBV10-3,NA,CAISDINMNTEAFF,TGTGCCATCAGTGACATAAACATGAACACTGAAGCTTTCTTT
TRBJ2-2,TRBD2,TRBV10-2,NA,CASSHGGYTGELFF,TGCGCCAGCAGCCACGGGGGGTACACCGGGGAGCTGTTTTTT
TRBJ1-5,NA,TRBV9,NA,CASSQGSRDQPQHF,TGTGCCAGCAGCCAGGGGTCTCGGGATCAGCCCCAGCATTTT
TRBJ1-3,TRBD1,TRBV6-1,NA,CASRIGQGVHTIYF,TGTGCCAGCAGGATAGGACAGGGGGTGCACACCATATATTTT
TRBJ1-2,NA,TRBV4-3,NA,CASSYMDGYTF,TGCGCCAGCAGCTACATGGATGGCTACACCTTC
TRBJ2-7,NA,TRBV2,NA,CATLGEGAYEQYF,TGTGCCACCCTCGGCGAGGGCGCCTACGAGCAGTACTTC
TRBJ1-4,NA,TRBV5-1,NA,CASTGQGTNEKLFF,TGCGCCAGCACCGGTCAGGGGACTAATGAAAAACTGTTTTTT
TRBJ2-1,NA,TRBV15,once,CATSLPAGSEQFF,TGTGCCACCAGCCTCCCGGCAGGTAGTGAGCAGTTCTTC
TRBJ2-5,TRBD1,TRBV18,NA,CASSPSGRGQETQYF,TGTGCCAGCTCACCGTCTGGCAGGGGGCAAGAGACCCAGTACTTC
TRBJ1-2,TRBD1,TRBV27,NA,CASTWTGGDRYGYTF,TGTGCCAGCACTTGGACAGGGGGCGATAGGTATGGCTACACCTTC
TRBJ2-5,TRBD1,TRBV4-2,NA,CASSQDLDREFVGETQYF,TGTGCCAGCAGCCAAGATTTGGACAGGGAGTTCGTTGGAGAGACCCAGTACTTC
TRBJ2-7,NA,TRBV5-6,NA,CVSSLGVSYEQYF,TGTGTCAGCAGCTTGGGCGTATCCTACGAGCAGTACTTC
TRBJ1-2,NA,TRBV4-3,NA,CASSHVDANYGYTF,TGCGCCAGCAGCCATGTCGACGCTAACTATGGCTACACCTTC
TRBJ2-7,NA,TRBV5-4,NA,CASSLDQVNEQYF,TGTGCCAGCAGCTTGGACCAGGTAAACGAGCAGTACTTC
TRBJ2-5,NA,TRBV29-1,NA,CSVAGQGGKETQYF,TGCAGCGTTGCCGGACAGGGAGGGAAGGAGACCCAGTACTTC
TRBJ2-7,NA,TRBV30,NA,CAWTHPGQGVYEQYF,TGTGCCTGGACTCATCCAGGACAAGGGGTATACGAGCAGTACTTC
TRBJ1-2,NA,TRBV19,few,CASSTRQDNYGYTF,TGTGCCAGTAGTACCCGACAGGATAACTATGGCTACACCTTC
TRBJ2-5,TRBD2,TRBV27,once,CASSALGTSGSETQYF,TGTGCCAGCAGTGCCCTCGGGACTAGCGGGTCAGAGACCCAGTACTTC
TRBJ1-5,TRBD1,TRBV28,few,CASSSQGALGNQPQHF,TGTGCCAGCAGTTCACAGGGGGCGTTGGGCAATCAGCCCCAGCATTTT
TRBJ1-1,NA,TRBV9,NA,CASSVWEGGGTEAFF,TGTGCCAGCAGCGTATGGGAGGGGGGTGGCACTGAAGCTTTCTTT
TRBJ2-7,NA,TRBV5-6,NA,CASSPPGAYEQYF,TGTGCCAGCAGCCCCCCGGGGGCCTACGAGCAGTACTTC
TRBJ2-2,NA,TRBV21-1,NA,CASSKVGTGKTGELFF,TGTGCCAGCAGCAAAGTCGGGACAGGGAAAACCGGGGAGCTGTTTTTT
TRBJ2-7,NA,TRBV9,NA,CASSVGDGPYEQYF,TGTGCCAGCAGCGTTGGGGACGGACCCTACGAGCAGTACTTC
TRBJ1-1,TRBD1,TRBV19,few,CASSQTGVWTEAFF,TGTGCCAGTAGTCAAACAGGGGTTTGGACTGAAGCTTTCTTT
TRBJ1-1,NA,TRBV19,NA,CASSIWGTEAFF,TGTGCCAGTAGTATATGGGGGACTGAAGCTTTCTTT
TRBJ2-1,NA,TRBV9,NA,CASSASGDGLNEQFF,TGTGCCAGCAGCGCCTCGGGGGACGGTCTCAATGAGCAGTTCTTC
TRBJ1-2,TRBD1,TRBV19,NA,CASSEDRSYGYTF,TGTGCCAGTAGTGAGGACAGGAGCTATGGCTACACCTTC
TRBJ2-5,TRBD2,TRBV7-2,NA,CASSLLSSGKTQYF,TGTGCCAGCAGCCTCCTTTCTAGCGGGAAGACCCAGTACTTC
TRBJ2-7,TRBD1,TRBV28,NA,CASSRDRGPYEQYF,TGTGCCAGCAGTCGGGACAGGGGGCCCTACGAGCAGTACTTC
TRBJ1-1,TRBD1,TRBV28,NA,CASSLTTGANTEAFF,TGTGCCAGCAGTTTGACTACAGGGGCGAACACTGAAGCTTTCTTT
TRBJ2-1,NA,TRBV27,NA,CASRGPKVSSYNEQFF,TGTGCCAGCAGGGGTCCCAAGGTGTCCTCCTACAATGAGCAGTTCTTC
TRBJ2-3,TRBD2,TRBV7-3,NA,CASSLLAGTSTDTQYF,TGTGCCAGCAGCTTACTAGCGGGGACTAGCACAGATACGCAGTATTTT
TRBJ2-4,NA,TRBV13,NA,CASSQGGAKNIQYF,TGTGCCAGCAGTCAGGGGGGCGCCAAAAACATTCAGTACTTC
TRBJ1-1,NA,TRBV6-6,NA,CASSYADNTEAFF,TGTGCCAGCAGTTACGCGGATAACACTGAAGCTTTCTTT
TRBJ2-2,TRBD1,TRBV5-6,NA,CASSPGQGTSGELFF,TGTGCCAGCAGCCCGGGACAGGGTACGTCCGGGGAGCTGTTTTTT